A single T cell receptor (beta chain) is shown here with its context. Its antigen is currently unknown. PCR used 60 Vbeta primers and 13 Jbeta primers. Libraries were prepared by immunoSEQ multiplex PCR; TCRdb keeps only in-frame clonotypes and omits some of them. This table holds 100,000 to 150,000 clones, around 74% found once. Per germline, CDR1 SNHLY and CDR2 FYNNEI. The ends were cut back, 5 bases at V and 1 base at J, with 8 bases in the middle. CDR3 length equals 13 residues. The sample belongs to a study of cytomegalovirus exposure and HLA in healthy donors. Study in general: Genotyping of 430 or so donors showed that roughly 83% belonged to the Caucasian-associated ancestry cluster.

Whole-study findings and limits: TRBV6-2, TRBV6-3 and some other V segments were unresolvable in 87-base-pair reads. It was assumed in the presence/absence analyses that sequencing depth was roughly uniform across donors.

The chain recombines TRBV2 with TRBJ2-5, with a weak D call TRBD2 (6 bases). This TCR derives from a man in his 60s in good health and CMV-seropositive. Sequencing input: PBMCs. CDR3 region: CASSRTTQETQYF. CDR3 in DNA: TGTGCCAGCAGTAGGACTACCCAAGAGACCCAGTACTTC.